This T cell receptor beta chain was observed in a study of control samples from healthy donors and cancer patients (dated by TCRdb to about 2020). Note on this clone: Its antigen remains undetermined. Base qualities were left out, and no much larger clone turns up one base away.

Library construction relied on the immunoSEQ multiplex PCR assay. TCRdb carries this immuneACCESS record with in-frame sequences only. Its versions omit some clonotypes, under half of them owing to an unresolved V gene in the studies checked, with the rest unexplained. The sample table shows 150,000 to 200,000 clones, and about 90% are seen once. About 0.73% of the sample goes to the ten largest clones. Sequencing used blood. This sequence originates from a woman aged 25 to 39 in good health.

The nucleotide sequence reads as follows: TGTGCCAGCAGTTCCCAGGGGGGCGGTGAGCAGTTCTTC. It encodes CASSSQGGGEQFF. The rearrangement joined TRBV7-2 to TRBJ2-1; matching of 7 bases hints at TRBD1 as the D gene. The germline ends are 15 bases apart after V is trimmed by 6 bases and J by 9 bases. CDR1 and CDR2 are read off the germline V gene as SGHTA and FQGNSA. From the cysteine up to the phenylalanine, the CDR3 has a length of 13 residues. Only CDR3 DNA remains: 39 bases, in frame from the first base.